This is a list of T cell receptor beta chains from one sample in a study of blood T cell repertoires in COVID-19. The table came from immunoSEQ multiplex PCR; TCRdb's copy has only in-frame clones and leaves some out. The table has 210,000 or so clones, roughly 87% seen once; the top ten hold about 1.9%. Input material: peripheral blood. The receptors stem from a man aged 40-55 years with active or convalescent COVID-19. Both conserved end residues are trimmed from each CDR3. The order of the fields is CDR3 protein, J gene, CDR3 length, V gene, D gene. D genes are given only for firm matches.

ASSPSGLSTDTQY TRBJ2-3 13 TRBV6-5 TRBD2
ASSLSQGMRAEAF TRBJ1-1 13 TRBV27 TRBD1
ASSSYRGRVYGYT TRBJ1-2 13 TRBV5-4 TRBD1
ASSLSLAGAYEQY TRBJ2-7 13 TRBV7-3 TRBD2
ASSFSTGSYEQY TRBJ2-7 12 TRBV27 -
ASSLSGNAYEQY TRBJ2-7 12 TRBV7-9 -
ASSPMRDEQY TRBJ2-7 10 TRBV5-8 -
ASSYRDRGRTEAF TRBJ1-1 13 TRBV3-1/TRBV3-2 TRBD1
ASSYRQSYEQY TRBJ2-7 11 TRBV6-5 -
ASSQDSALYSNQPQH TRBJ1-5 15 TRBV2 -
ASSPGQSYEQY TRBJ2-7 11 TRBV12-3/TRBV12-4 TRBD1
ASRAGTGTSTDTQY TRBJ2-3 14 TRBV2 TRBD1
ATTFRSGGFQPQH TRBJ1-5 13 TRBV24-1 -
ASSESSGGYNEQF TRBJ2-1 13 TRBV7-9 TRBD2
ASSDKGGAGVSTEAF TRBJ1-1 15 TRBV10-2 TRBD1
ASSEETVEYGGYT TRBJ1-2 13 TRBV6-1 -
ASSGGGYNEKLF TRBJ1-4 12 TRBV5-4 -
ASSRQGLAKNIQY TRBJ2-4 13 TRBV2 -
ASNADKRDGYT TRBJ1-2 11 TRBV28 -
ASRAAGATYNEQF TRBJ2-1 13 TRBV7-7 -
ASSNFGSSGNTIY TRBJ1-3 13 TRBV28 -
ASSNSGTRHNEQF TRBJ2-1 13 TRBV7-2 TRBD2
ASSLEGLNTQY TRBJ2-3 11 TRBV7-2 -
ASSIQYPPGQGILNTGELF TRBJ2-2 19 TRBV19 TRBD1
ASSQDGPRGGLYNEQF TRBJ2-1 16 TRBV3-1/TRBV3-2 TRBD2
ASSPSDRGLNQPQH TRBJ1-5 14 TRBV18 TRBD1
AISPSEPYAEQY TRBJ2-7 12 TRBV10-3 -
ASSLTGTGLYGYT TRBJ1-2 13 TRBV7-9 TRBD1
ASSLTPWGQGRNEQY TRBJ2-7 15 TRBV27 TRBD1
ASSGARGAYTEAF TRBJ1-1 13 TRBV28 TRBD1
ASSFGIQGGYGYT TRBJ1-2 13 TRBV6-5 -
ASSAQGLAF TRBJ1-1 9 TRBV28 -
ASSYQGATNEKLF TRBJ1-4 13 TRBV6-5 TRBD1
ASSWDRDQPQH TRBJ1-5 11 TRBV6-5 TRBD1
ASYDRGRDYGYT TRBJ1-2 12 TRBV19 TRBD1
ASSLGQDSPLH TRBJ1-6 11 TRBV5-1 -
ASSVAGYEQY TRBJ2-7 10 TRBV9 -
ASSPPPPGNQPQH TRBJ1-5 13 TRBV18 -
ASSLGQAYNEQF TRBJ2-1 12 TRBV5-1 -
ASSWGQVPPSYNEQF TRBJ2-1 15 TRBV5-6 TRBD1
ASSDSLDDYEQY TRBJ2-7 12 TRBV6-1 -
ASSERGGGENFLAKNIQY TRBJ2-4 18 TRBV6-1 -
ASRDRVRLASPLH TRBJ1-6 13 TRBV27 TRBD1
SVGTGGSYGYT TRBJ1-2 11 TRBV29-1 TRBD1
ASSIQGNGYT TRBJ1-2 10 TRBV5-1 TRBD1
ASSSQGSGNTIY TRBJ1-3 12 TRBV19 TRBD1
ASSRGDSSYEQY TRBJ2-7 12 TRBV6-5 -
ASRGTGGPHEQY TRBJ2-7 12 TRBV5-1 TRBD2
ASSADLTSYNEQF TRBJ2-1 13 TRBV19 -
ASSADRVYTEAF TRBJ1-1 12 TRBV5-1 TRBD1
ATSTTTGLYGYT TRBJ1-2 12 TRBV15 -
ASSSGFYEQY TRBJ2-7 10 TRBV5-1 -